The subject of this entry is one T cell receptor beta chain. Its antigen is undetermined. In germline, CDR1 is PRHDT, CDR2 FYEKMQ (reference sequence). This CDR3 has 13 amino acids. V shed 8 bases and J shed 12 bases, with 20 bases lying between them. Naive CD8 isolation took CD45RO-negative cells positively selected for CCR7 and excluded terminally differentiated effector memory CD45RA+ cells. Sorted-subset replicate PCR reactions contained roughly 200 ng DNA, corresponding to about 30,000 T cell genomes. Source study methods: ImmunoSEQ output lacked quality scores and full-length reads, limiting matched filtering. The method was immunoSEQ multiplex PCR; TCRdb's version includes in-frame clones alone and lacks a portion of them. The D gene and trimming were derived from the DNA, and the V and J assignments and clone size from that table. The top ten clones hold about 24% of a sample with roughly 890,000 clones, nearly 95% of them seen once.

This sample was included in a study of shared clonotypes between healthy human individuals. Study-wide context: The cohort comprised a couple of women and a few men. Their ages spanned 18 to 49 years. The study, taken as a whole, reports: Memory subsets had estimated richness that was generally smaller than that of naive subsets.

Sequenced sample: naive CD8+ T cells sorted from blood. This sequence was found in a young man in good health. The chain carries TRBV13 and TRBJ2-1, with a possible D match to TRBD1 (5 bases). The CDR3 loop is CASGTTTDKGQFF. In DNA form, the CDR3 reads TGTGCCAGCGGTACTACGACGGACAAGGGGCAGTTCTTC.